This T cell receptor (beta chain) was sequenced during a study of blood T cell repertoires in COVID-19. Study context: The origin of the acute and convalescent COVID-19 samples was the United States, Italy and Spain. In each case, the material was cDNA or gDNA derived from T cells, B-cell-depleted T cells, or PBMCs.

The V end was cut by 1 base, the J end by 5 bases, with 14 bases between. Germline CDR1 reads SNHLY; CDR2 reads FYNNEI. CDR3 length: 15 amino acids. Per the original methods: The authors estimated nucleated cell counts from reference gene primer amplification. Only in-frame clones appear in the TCRdb table, and some are missing; sequencing was by immunoSEQ multiplex PCR. V and J calls and clone size are those listed in that table; D and trimming were worked out from the DNA. The table shows 95,000 to 150,000 clones, with around 82% occurring only once. The sample was peripheral blood. This receptor was obtained from a human donor in a cohort sampled during active COVID-19. The J gene is TRBJ1-2, the V gene TRBV2; maybe TRBD1 (6 bases). CDR3 amino acids: CASSEVRNQGYGYTF. In DNA form, the CDR3 reads TGTGCCAGCAGTGAAGTCCGAAATCAGGGGTATGGCTACACCTTC.